Here is one TCR beta chain with its context. What it binds is unknown. Germline values: CDR1 LNHDA, CDR2 SQIVND (reference sequence). There are 14 residues in the CDR3. Trimming removed 9 bases from V and 8 bases from J, with 19 bases in between. This sample was included in a study of cytomegalovirus exposure and HLA in healthy donors. Study-level background: Later, an analysis reported that the 130 or so validation repertoires had used the same platform as the 500 to 800 first-cohort repertoires. Notes on the study in general: Cytomegalovirus status was reportedly diagnosed by the classifier with high sensitivity and specificity.

Profiling relied on immunoSEQ multiplex PCR, and the TCRdb table lists in-frame clones only, not all of them. The data show hundreds of thousands of clones, 70% to 90% seen once. The chain couples TRBV19 to TRBJ1-4, with a possible D match to TRBD1 (5 bases). Sequenced material: PBMCs. The receptor was derived from a woman younger than 30 in good health and CMV-seronegative. In DNA, the CDR3 is TGTGCCAGCTCTTTCCGGGACGGCTACGAAAAACTGTTTTTT. Translating it yields CASSFRDGYEKLFF. The whole variable domain, remainder taken from reference TRBV19 and TRBJ1-4, is DGGITQSPKYLFRKEGQNVTLSCEQNLNHDAMYWYRQDPGQGLRLIYYSQIVNDFQKGDIAEGYSVSREKKESFPLTVTSAQKNPTAFYLCASSFRDGYEKLFFGSGTQLSVL.